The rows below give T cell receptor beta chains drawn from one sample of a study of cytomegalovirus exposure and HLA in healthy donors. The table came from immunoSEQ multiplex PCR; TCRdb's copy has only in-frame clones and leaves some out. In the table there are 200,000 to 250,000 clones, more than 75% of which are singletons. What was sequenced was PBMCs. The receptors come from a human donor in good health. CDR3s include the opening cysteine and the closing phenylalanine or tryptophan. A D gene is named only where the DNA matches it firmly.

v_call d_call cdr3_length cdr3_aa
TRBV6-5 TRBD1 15 CASSYSGTGPYEQYF
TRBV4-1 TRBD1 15 CASSQEAGTGYGYTF
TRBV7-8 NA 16 CASSLALHYTPDTQYF
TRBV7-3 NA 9 CAGEDEQFF
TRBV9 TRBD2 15 CASSITGLVYNEQFF
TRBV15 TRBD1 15 CATSSPDRVSNEQFF
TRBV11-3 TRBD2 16 CASSSLAGGGTGELFF
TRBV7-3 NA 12 CASSPGKGSQYF
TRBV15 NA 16 CATSRTREFGNQPQHF
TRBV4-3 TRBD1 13 CASSPTPGQGAFF
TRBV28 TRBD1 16 CASSPFGQGLNTEAFF
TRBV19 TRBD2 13 CASSQREGYEQYF
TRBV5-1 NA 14 CASSAGRVHNEQFF
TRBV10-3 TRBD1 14 CAISKGQGIQPQHF
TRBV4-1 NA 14 CASSPKPPRETQYF
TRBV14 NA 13 CASSPQGLETQYF
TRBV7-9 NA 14 CASSLSGEGTEAFF
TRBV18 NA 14 CASSPDRFKQPQHF
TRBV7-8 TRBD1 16 CASSMLVRDRYNEQFF
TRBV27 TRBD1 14 CASRDRGTTDTQYF
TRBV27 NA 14 CASSPVRLSQPQHF
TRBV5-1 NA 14 CASSVRQVHNEQFF
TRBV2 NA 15 CASRGQTRAKNIQYF
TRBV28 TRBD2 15 CASSSGRDSYNEQFF
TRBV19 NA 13 CASTSLVVTEAFF
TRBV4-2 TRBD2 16 CASSQRREGRTDTQYF
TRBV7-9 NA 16 CASSYAGSIPGDEQYF
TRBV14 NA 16 CASSQDPGRMNTEAFF
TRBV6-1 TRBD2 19 CASSVGLAGGPFSYNEQFF
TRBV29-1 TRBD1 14 CSVEISRGINEQYF
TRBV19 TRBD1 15 CASSMGWGQPSPLHF
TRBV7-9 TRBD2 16 CASSRLADTTGNIQYF
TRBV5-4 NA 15 CASSPDRDYQETQYF
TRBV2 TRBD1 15 CASNSLDRGYEKLFF
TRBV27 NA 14 CASSFGGPDTEAFF
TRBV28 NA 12 CASSLQGYGYTF
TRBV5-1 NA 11 CASSGAGEQYF